The text below deals with one T cell receptor beta chain. Its antigen is undetermined. Germline CDR1 and CDR2: SGHVS and FQNEAQ. V shed 6 bases and J 5 bases; nucleotides not matched to a gene: 21. The CDR3 contains 19 residues. Libraries were prepared by immunoSEQ multiplex PCR; TCRdb keeps only in-frame clonotypes and omits some of them. This table holds 35,000 or so clones, about four fifths found once. These data are taken from a study of a mutant IDH1 vaccine in newly diagnosed glioma. Time point indicated: week 5, during vaccination. A single vaccine dose contained 300 ug of mutant IDH1 20-mer peptide, and topical imiquimod was used with it.

The sample was PBMCs, taken from a glioma patient whose treatment included an IDH1 peptide vaccine. The rearrangement uses TRBV7-8 and TRBJ2-3; 9 bases fit TRBD2. The receptor's source is a man aged 30 to 45 with glioma. The CDR3 spells CASRYTTGISGSRRDTQYF. CDR3 DNA: TGTGCCAGCAGGTACACGACCGGTATTAGCGGGAGTCGCAGAGATACGCAGTATTTT.